Following are 14 T cell receptor beta chains from one sample sequenced in a study of blood T cells in healthy people across ages (dated by TCRdb to 2013 to 2016). Library generation was performed with 5' RACE. Sequencing was performed on an Illumina HiSeq 2500. A second about 7 to 12 cycle PCR used a sample-barcoded 5' primer and a J-beta primer mix. TCRdb cleaned the public reads at Q25 with fastp, built clones with MiXCR and kept in-frame beta chains. Every entry covers one CDR3 protein and lists the most common genes and DNA from its rows. The sample includes fewer than 750,000 distinct CDR3 sequences, with around 50% observed a single time. The biggest ten clones account for 13% of the sample. Sequencing was carried out using blood. These TCRs come from a woman older than 75 in good health.

Ten or more counts support this clonotype. The chain carries TRBV7-9 and TRBJ2-1; 9 positions agree with TRBD1. This CDR3 has 18 residues. V lost 2 bases to trimming and J lost 5 bases; unmatched junction nucleotides: 13. Germline CDR1 reads SEHNR; CDR2 reads FQNEAQ (reference sequence). The DNA of the CDR3 is TGTGCCAGCAGCTTAAGTTCGTGGGACAGGGCCCCTCACAATGAGCAGTTCTTC. Encoded protein: CASSLSSWDRAPHNEQFF. The whole variable domain, remainder taken from reference TRBV7-9 and TRBJ2-1, is DTGVSQNPRHKITKRGQNVTFRCDPISEHNRLYWYRQTLGQGPEFLTYFQNEAQLEKSRLLSDRFSAERPKGSFSTLEIQRTEQGDSAMYLCASSLSSWDRAPHNEQFFGPGTRLTVL.

Details on this clonotype: This may be a read error, as it is one base from a much larger clone. V usage is TRBV6-2 or TRBV6-3 and J usage is TRBJ2-5, with D possibly TRBD2 on 6 matching bases. V was clipped by 2 bases and J by 3 bases, with 13 bases between them. CDR3 length equals 15 residues. The germline gives CDR1 MNHEY, CDR2 SVGEGT. CDR3: CASSYGGTIEETQYF. CDR3 nucleotides: TGTGCCAGCAGTTACGGGGGGACGATCGAAGAGACCCAGTACTTC.

This clonotype was detected many times. This chain joins TRBV7-2 and TRBJ1-2; D is ambiguous. This CDR3 is built from 13 residues. V was shortened by 3 bases and J by 3 bases, with 8 bases between the two germline ends. Germline CDR1 SGHTA, CDR2 FQGNSA. DNA for the CDR3: TGTGCCAGCAGCTTTGGTCGGTACTATGGCTACACCTTC. This translates into CASSFGRYYGYTF.

The sample holds many counts of this clonotype. V gene TRBV20-1 combines with J gene TRBJ2-1, with 8 bases lining up with TRBD1. CDR3 length: 18 residues. Per germline, CDR1 DFQATT and CDR2 SNEGSKA (reference sequence). The V gene end was trimmed by 3 bases and the J gene end by 5 bases; junction bases not matched to a gene: 18. CDR3 coding DNA: TGCAGTGCTAGCCCATCGGGACAGGCGAGGTCGGGGCACAATGAGCAGTTCTTC. Translation: CSASPSGQARSGHNEQFF.

The table lists this clonotype with many counts. V and J are TRBV7-9 and TRBJ1-6; D remains ambiguous. There are 17 residues in the CDR3. V was shortened by 2 bases and J by 8 bases, with 19 bases between the two germline ends. Germline V gives CDR1 SEHNR, CDR2 FQNEAQ (reference sequence). CDR3 region: CASSLFVSVPLDSPLHF. The CDR3 bases are TGTGCCAGCAGCTTATTTGTCTCCGTACCTTTGGATTCACCCCTCCACTTT.

The CDR3 DNA follows: TGTGCCAGCAGCCAAGGACTAGGATACCACGAGCAGTACTTC. Its protein is CASSQGLGYHEQYF. The V call is TRBV14, the J call TRBJ2-7; D may be TRBD2 (6 bases). The V end was cut by 1 base, the J end by 5 bases, with 12 bases between. The length of the CDR3 is 14 residues. The germline CDR1 and CDR2 sequences are SGHDN and FVKESK.

Many counts were recorded for this clonotype. The CDR3 loop is CASSLDWTDTQYF. The CDR3 nucleotides read TGTGCCAGCAGCTTAGATTGGACAGATACGCAGTATTTT. The gene calls are TRBV7-2 and TRBJ2-3; D gene ambiguous. Germline V gene sequence: CDR1 SGHTA, CDR2 FQGNSA. This CDR3 has 13 amino acids. Trimming removed 1 base from V and 3 bases from J, with 5 bases in between.

This clonotype was picked up many times. The rearrangement links TRBV5-1 to TRBJ1-1; TRBD1 matches 9 bases. V shed 5 bases and J 0 bases; nucleotides not matched to a gene: 2. From germline, CDR1 is SGHRS and CDR2 YFSETQ. CDR3 length equals 14 residues. CDR3: CASSGTGLNTEAFF. CDR3 nucleotides: TGCGCCAGCAGTGGGACAGGGTTGAACACTGAAGCTTTCTTT.

This chain links TRBV29-1 with TRBJ2-7; 9 bases fit TRBD2. After removal of 0 bases from V and 2 bases from J, the junction contained 5 bases not matched to a gene. The germline V gene encodes CDR1 SQVTM and CDR2 ANQGSEA. There are 15 residues in the CDR3. DNA of the CDR3: TGCAGCGTTGAAGATCGTGGCGGGGGGGCCTACGAGCAGTACTTC. Protein: CSVEDRGGGAYEQYF.

CDR3 DNA: TGTGCCAGCGGTACAACAGGGGGGGCAGATACGCAGTATTTT. Its protein product is CASGTTGGADTQYF. This chain uses TRBV12-3 or TRBV12-4 with TRBJ2-3; maybe TRBD1 (8 bases). This CDR3 has 14 residues. V dropped 8 bases and J dropped 4 bases, with 16 bases sitting between them.

As regards this clonotype: A much larger clone lies a single base off, so this may be a read error. This chain joins TRBV3-1 and TRBJ2-1, with 8 bases matching TRBD1. Gene TRBJ2-7 matches the end of the DNA better, so the J call may be wrong. The CDR3 consists of 18 residues. Per germline, CDR1 LGHDT and CDR2 YNNKEL (reference sequence). The DNA of the CDR3 is TGTGCCAGCAGCCAAGACTTTGGCAGGGGGCTTCTCTACAATGAGCAGTACTTC. Translated, it gives CASSQDFGRGLLYNEQYF.

Regarding this clonotype: A read error may explain this, as a much larger clone is one base away. The gene calls are TRBV12-3 or TRBV12-4 and TRBJ2-4; D not resolved. This CDR3 comprises 11 residues. V was trimmed by 3 bases and J by 13 bases, leaving 10 bases between them. The CDR3 sequence: CASSFGPPQYF. CDR3 bases: TGTGCCAGCAGTTTTGGGCCCCCCCAGTACTTC.

The gene calls are TRBV28 and TRBJ2-5; 9 nucleotides align to TRBD2. The V and J ends lost 2 bases and 11 bases, in that order; junction bases with no gene match: 15. The CDR3 is made up of 16 amino acids. The germline CDR1 and CDR2 sequences are MDHEN and SYDVKM. CDR3 amino acids: CASSLTSSGSWDEQYF. CDR3 nucleotide sequence: TGTGCCAGCAGTTTAACTAGTAGCGGGAGTTGGGATGAGCAGTACTTC.

This clonotype was detected only once. This chain uses TRBV30 with TRBJ2-3; 9 bases map to TRBD2. The CDR3 loop spans 15 amino acids. CDR1 is GTSNPN, CDR2 SVGIG, per germline (reference sequence). V lost 2 bases and J lost 7; bases outside the gene matches: 10. The DNA for the CDR3 is TGTGCCTGGAGTATTGCGGGGGGGCCCGTAAATACGCAGTATTTT. Protein sequence: CAWSIAGGPVNTQYF.